The source of this TCR beta chain is a study of shared clonotypes between healthy human individuals. V lost 5 bases, J lost 0 bases, and 11 bases lay in between. CDR3 length: 14 amino acids. In germline, CDR1 is SGHVS, CDR2 FNYEAQ. Per sorted-subset replicate PCR, input was around 200 ng DNA, representing 30,000 or so T cell genomes. The data were produced by immunoSEQ multiplex PCR, yet TCRdb's version contains in-frame clones alone and is incomplete. The sample includes about 2.3 million clones, 92% of them seen just once. None of the donors, who were healthy HIV-negative adults, had recently had acute infections or vaccinations. As for this clone: Its cognate antigen is unknown.

Notes on the study in general: The study sampled only blood, and tissue repertoires likely differ.

The rearrangement joins TRBV7-6 to TRBJ2-7; D might be TRBD1 (5 bases). Sequenced material: naive CD4+ T cells from PBMCs. Described subset: CD45RA+ positively selected. This clonotype was sampled from a young man in good health. Some clones in this sample may be carry-over from other donors' samples. CDR3 DNA sequence: TGTGCCAGCAGCCCTGACAGAAGCTCCTACGAGCAGTACTTC. Its protein product is CASSPDRSSYEQYF.